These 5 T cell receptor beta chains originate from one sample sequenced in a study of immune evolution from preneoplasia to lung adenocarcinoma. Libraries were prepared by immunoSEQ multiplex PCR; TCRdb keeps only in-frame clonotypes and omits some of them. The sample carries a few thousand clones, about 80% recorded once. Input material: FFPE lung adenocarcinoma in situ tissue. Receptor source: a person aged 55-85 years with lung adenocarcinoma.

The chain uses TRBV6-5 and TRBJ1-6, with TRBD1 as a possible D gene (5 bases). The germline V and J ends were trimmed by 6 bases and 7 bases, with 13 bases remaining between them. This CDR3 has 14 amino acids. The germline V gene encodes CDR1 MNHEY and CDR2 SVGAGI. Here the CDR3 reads CASSHPEGNSPLHF. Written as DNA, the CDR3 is TGTGCCAGCAGCCACCCGGAGGGGAATTCACCCCTCCACTTT.

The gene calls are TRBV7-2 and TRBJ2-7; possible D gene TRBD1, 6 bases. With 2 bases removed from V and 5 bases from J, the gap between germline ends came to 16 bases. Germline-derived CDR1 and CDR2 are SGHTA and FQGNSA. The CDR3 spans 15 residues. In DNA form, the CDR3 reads TGTGCCAGCAGCTTATCCACAGGGATGAGGAACGAGCAGTACTTC. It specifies CASSLSTGMRNEQYF.

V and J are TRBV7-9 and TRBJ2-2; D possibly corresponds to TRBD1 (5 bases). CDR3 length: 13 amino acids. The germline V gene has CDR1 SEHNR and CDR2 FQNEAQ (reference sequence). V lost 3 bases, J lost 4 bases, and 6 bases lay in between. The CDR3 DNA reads TGTGCCAGCAGCTTCGACAGCACCGGGGAGCTGTTTTTT. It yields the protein CASSFDSTGELFF.

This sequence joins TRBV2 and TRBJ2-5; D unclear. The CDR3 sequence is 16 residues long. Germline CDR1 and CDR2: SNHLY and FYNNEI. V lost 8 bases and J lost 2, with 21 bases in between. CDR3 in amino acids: CASDSAKPVGQETQYF. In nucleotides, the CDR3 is TGTGCCAGCGACTCCGCGAAGCCCGTGGGACAAGAGACCCAGTACTTC.

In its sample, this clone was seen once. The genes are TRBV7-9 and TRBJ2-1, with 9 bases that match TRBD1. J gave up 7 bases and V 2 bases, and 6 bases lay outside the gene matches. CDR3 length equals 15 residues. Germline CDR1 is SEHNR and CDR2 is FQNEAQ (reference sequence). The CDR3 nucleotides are TGTGCCAGCAGCTTAAGTGGGACAGGGAGGAATGAGCAGTTCTTC. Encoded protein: CASSLSGTGRNEQFF.